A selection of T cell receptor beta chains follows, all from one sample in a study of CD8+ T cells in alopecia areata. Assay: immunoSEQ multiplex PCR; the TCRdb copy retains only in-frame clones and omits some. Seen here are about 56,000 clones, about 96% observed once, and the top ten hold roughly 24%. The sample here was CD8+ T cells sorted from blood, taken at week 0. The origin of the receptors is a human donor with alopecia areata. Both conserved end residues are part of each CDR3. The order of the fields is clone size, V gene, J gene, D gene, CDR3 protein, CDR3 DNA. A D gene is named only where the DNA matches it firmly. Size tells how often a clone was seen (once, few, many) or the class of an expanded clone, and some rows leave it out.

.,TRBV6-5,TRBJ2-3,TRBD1,CASSTGQGNTDTQYF,TGTGCCAGCAGTACGGGACAGGGAAACACAGATACGCAGTATTTT
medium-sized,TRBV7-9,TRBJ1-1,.,CASILTGSRGNTEAFF,TGTGCCAGCATCCTCACCGGGTCCCGGGGTAACACTGAAGCTTTCTTT
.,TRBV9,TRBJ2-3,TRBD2,CASSGSGGPTDTQYF,TGTGCCAGCAGCGGTAGCGGGGGGCCCACAGATACGCAGTATTTT
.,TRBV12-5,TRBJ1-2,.,CASGLREYSPYGYTF,TGTGCTAGTGGTCTCCGGGAGTATTCTCCCTATGGCTACACCTTC
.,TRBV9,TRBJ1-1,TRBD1,CASSVVPSGGGDTEAFF,TGTGCCAGCAGCGTAGTACCCTCAGGGGGGGGTGACACTGAAGCTTTCTTT
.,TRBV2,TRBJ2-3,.,CASEGPSTDTQYF,TGTGCCAGCGAGGGGCCCAGCACAGATACGCAGTATTTT
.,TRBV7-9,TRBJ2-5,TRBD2,CASSPQRGDEETQYF,TGTGCCAGCAGCCCTCAGCGGGGGGACGAAGAGACCCAGTACTTC
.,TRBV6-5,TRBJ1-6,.,CASSPQRANSPLHF,TGTGCCAGCAGTCCCCAGCGGGCTAATTCACCCCTCCACTTT
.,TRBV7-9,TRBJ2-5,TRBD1,CASSYTGGGMKTQYF,TGTGCCAGCAGCTACACAGGGGGCGGAATGAAGACCCAGTACTTC
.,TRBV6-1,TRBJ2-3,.,CAISHGGDSTDTQYF,TGTGCCATCAGCCACGGAGGGGATAGCACAGATACGCAGTATTTT
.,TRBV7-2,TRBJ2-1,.,CASSKGPNEQFF,TGTGCCAGCAGCAAGGGGCCCAATGAGCAGTTCTTC
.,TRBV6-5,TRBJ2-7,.,CASSLTESYEQYF,TGTGCCAGCAGTTTGACAGAATCCTACGAGCAGTACTTC
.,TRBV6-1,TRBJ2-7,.,CASSEGDGGYEQYF,TGTGCCAGCAGTGAAGGGGACGGCGGGTACGAGCAGTACTTC
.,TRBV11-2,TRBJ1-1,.,CASSFSLREYQWTEAFF,TGTGCCAGCAGCTTTTCCCTTAGAGAATACCAGTGGACTGAAGCTTTCTTT
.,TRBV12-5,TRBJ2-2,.,CASGSLLQGPRGTGELFF,TGTGCTAGTGGTTCCCTTCTACAAGGTCCGAGGGGGACCGGGGAGCTGTTTTTT
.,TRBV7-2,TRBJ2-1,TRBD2,CASSLAHPLAVAYNEQFF,TGTGCCAGCAGCTTAGCGCATCCCCTAGCGGTCGCCTACAATGAGCAGTTCTTC
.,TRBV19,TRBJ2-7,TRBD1,CASSLGTGGYEQYF,TGTGCCAGTAGTTTGGGGACAGGGGGCTACGAGCAGTACTTC
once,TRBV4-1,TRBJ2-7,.,CASSQKESDAQYF,TGCGCCAGCAGCCAGAAGGAATCGGACGCGCAGTACTTC
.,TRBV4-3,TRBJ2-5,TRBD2,CASSQGFYIAGGPFETQYF,TGCGCCAGCAGCCAAGGGTTTTATATAGCGGGGGGGCCGTTTGAGACCCAGTACTTC
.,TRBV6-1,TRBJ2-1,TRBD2,CASSDVAGGQDNEQFF,TGTGCCAGCAGTGACGTAGCGGGGGGGCAAGACAATGAGCAGTTCTTC
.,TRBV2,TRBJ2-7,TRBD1,CASMDRVTPYEQYF,TGTGCCAGCATGGACAGGGTTACCCCCTACGAGCAGTACTTC
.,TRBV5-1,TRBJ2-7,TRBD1,CASSLTGTGDYEQYF,TGCGCCAGCAGCTTGACCGGGACAGGGGACTACGAGCAGTACTTC
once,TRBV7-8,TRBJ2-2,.,CASSYQGDGELFF,TGTGCCAGCAGCTACCAGGGAGACGGGGAGCTGTTTTTT
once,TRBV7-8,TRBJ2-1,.,CASSTDRWDEQFF,TGTGCCAGCAGCACCGACAGGTGGGATGAGCAGTTCTTC
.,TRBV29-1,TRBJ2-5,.,CSGVSRRNESWGETQYF,TGCAGCGGGGTTTCTAGGAGAAACGAATCCTGGGGGGAGACCCAGTACTTC
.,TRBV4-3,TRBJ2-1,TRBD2,CASSRLAGGVDEQFF,TGCGCCAGCAGCCGACTAGCGGGGGGGGTGGATGAGCAGTTCTTC
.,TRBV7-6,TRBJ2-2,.,CASSLEQGNTGELFF,TGTGCCAGCAGCTTAGAACAGGGTAACACCGGGGAGCTGTTTTTT
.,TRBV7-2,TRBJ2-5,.,CASSLGRGALQETQYF,TGTGCCAGCAGCTTGGGTCGGGGGGCCCTACAAGAGACCCAGTACTTC
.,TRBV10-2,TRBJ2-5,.,CASTPGGQETQYF,TGCGCCAGCACCCCGGGCGGCCAAGAGACCCAGTACTTC
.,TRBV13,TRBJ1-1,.,CASSLFGGNTEAFF,TGTGCCAGCAGCCTCTTCGGGGGGAACACTGAAGCTTTCTTT
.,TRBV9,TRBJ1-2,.,CASSVRDHGYGYTF,TGTGCCAGCAGCGTAAGGGACCATGGCTATGGCTACACCTTC
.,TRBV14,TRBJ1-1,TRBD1,CASSQDRVRYTEAFF,TGTGCCAGCAGCCAGGACAGGGTACGATACACTGAAGCTTTCTTT
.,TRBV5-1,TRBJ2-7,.,CASSLETSFYEQYF,TGCGCCAGCAGCTTGGAGACTAGTTTCTACGAGCAGTACTTC
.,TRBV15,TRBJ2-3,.,CATSIERADTQYF,TGTGCCACCAGCATCGAGAGAGCGGATACGCAGTATTTT
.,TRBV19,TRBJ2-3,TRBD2,CATGLAGGTDTQYF,TGTGCCACTGGACTAGCGGGGGGCACAGATACGCAGTATTTT
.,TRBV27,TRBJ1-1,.,CASSRLGGGRYTEAFF,TGTGCCAGCAGTCGCCTAGGCGGGGGGCGGTACACTGAAGCTTTCTTT
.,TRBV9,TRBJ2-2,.,CASSTPGELFF,TGTGCCAGCAGCACGCCCGGGGAGCTGTTTTTT
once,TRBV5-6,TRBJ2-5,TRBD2,CASSTGTSGQETQYF,TGTGCCAGCAGCACCGGGACTAGCGGCCAAGAGACCCAGTACTTC
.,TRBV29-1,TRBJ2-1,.,CSVEFGDNEQFF,TGCAGCGTTGAATTCGGAGACAATGAGCAGTTCTTC
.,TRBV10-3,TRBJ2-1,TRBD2,CAISDETSGYNEQFF,TGTGCCATCAGTGATGAGACTAGCGGTTACAATGAGCAGTTCTTC
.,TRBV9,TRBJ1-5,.,CASSVDGDSNQPQHF,TGTGCCAGCAGCGTAGACGGCGATAGCAATCAGCCCCAGCATTTT
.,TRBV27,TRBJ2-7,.,CASRRGWSGPAGDEQYF,TGTGCCAGCAGGCGTGGCTGGTCGGGTCCCGCCGGGGACGAGCAGTACTTC
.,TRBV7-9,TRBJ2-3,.,CASTKQLLAYTDTQYF,TGTGCCAGCACCAAACAATTACTAGCCTACACAGATACGCAGTATTTT
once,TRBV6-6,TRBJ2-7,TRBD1,CASSLGTGRYEQYF,TGTGCCAGCAGCCTCGGGACAGGCCGCTACGAGCAGTACTTC
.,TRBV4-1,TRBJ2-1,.,CASSQFGQSQFF,TGCGCCAGCAGCCAGTTCGGACAGTCTCAGTTCTTC
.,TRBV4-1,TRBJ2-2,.,CASSPMAGANTGELFF,TGCGCCAGCAGCCCCATGGCAGGGGCGAACACCGGGGAGCTGTTTTTT
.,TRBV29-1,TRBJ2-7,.,CSVFWAGVYEQYF,TGCAGCGTTTTTTGGGCAGGGGTCTACGAGCAGTACTTC
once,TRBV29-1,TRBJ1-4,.,CSVEDQGEKLFF,TGCAGCGTTGAAGATCAAGGTGAAAAACTGTTTTTT
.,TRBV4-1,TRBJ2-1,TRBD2,CASSIAGGHNEQFF,TGCGCCAGCAGTATAGCGGGGGGACACAATGAGCAGTTCTTC
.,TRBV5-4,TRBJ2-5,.,CASSSTHYQETQYF,TGTGCCAGCAGCTCGACACACTACCAAGAGACCCAGTACTTC
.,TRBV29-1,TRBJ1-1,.,CSVDRDTEAFF,TGCAGCGTTGACAGGGACACTGAAGCTTTCTTT
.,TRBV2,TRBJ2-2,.,CASTDQGEPPDTGELFF,TGTGCCAGCACCGACCAAGGGGAGCCCCCGGACACCGGGGAGCTGTTTTTT
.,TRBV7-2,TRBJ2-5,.,CASSFAGTQYF,TGTGCCAGCAGCTTTGCCGGGACCCAGTACTTC